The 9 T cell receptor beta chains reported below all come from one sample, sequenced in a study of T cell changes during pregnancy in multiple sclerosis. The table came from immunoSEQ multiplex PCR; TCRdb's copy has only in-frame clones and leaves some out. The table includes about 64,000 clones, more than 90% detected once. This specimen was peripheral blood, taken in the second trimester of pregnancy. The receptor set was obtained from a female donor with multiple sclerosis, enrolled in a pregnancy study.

The CDR3 sequence is CASSRTSGRDYNEQFF. The CDR3, as DNA: TGTGCCAGCTCGCGGACTAGCGGGAGGGACTACAATGAGCAGTTCTTC. The chain carries TRBV18 and TRBJ2-1; 15 bases align to TRBD2. Germline V lookup: CDR1 KGHSH, CDR2 LQKENI. Trimming removed 6 bases from V and 3 bases from J; junction bases left unmatched: 3. The CDR3 is 16 residues long.

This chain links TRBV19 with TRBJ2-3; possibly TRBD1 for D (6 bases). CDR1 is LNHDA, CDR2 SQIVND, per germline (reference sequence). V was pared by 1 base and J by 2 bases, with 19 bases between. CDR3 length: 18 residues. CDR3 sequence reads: CASSIAPPRQGFTDTQYF. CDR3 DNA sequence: TGTGCCAGTAGTATAGCCCCTCCAAGGCAGGGGTTCACAGATACGCAGTATTTT.

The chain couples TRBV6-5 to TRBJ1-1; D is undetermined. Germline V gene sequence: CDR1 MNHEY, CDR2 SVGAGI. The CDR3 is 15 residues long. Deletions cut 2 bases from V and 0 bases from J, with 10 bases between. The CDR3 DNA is TGTGCCAGCAGTTACAGGGAGGGATTGAACACTGAAGCTTTCTTT. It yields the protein CASSYREGLNTEAFF.

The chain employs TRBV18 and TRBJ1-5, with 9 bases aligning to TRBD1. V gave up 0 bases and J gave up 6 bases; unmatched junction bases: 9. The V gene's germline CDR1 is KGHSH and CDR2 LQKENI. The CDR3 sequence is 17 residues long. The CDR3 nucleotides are TGTGCCAGCTCACCACCTGGGACAGGGAGAAGAAGTCAGCCCCAGCATTTT. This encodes CASSPPGTGRRSQPQHF.

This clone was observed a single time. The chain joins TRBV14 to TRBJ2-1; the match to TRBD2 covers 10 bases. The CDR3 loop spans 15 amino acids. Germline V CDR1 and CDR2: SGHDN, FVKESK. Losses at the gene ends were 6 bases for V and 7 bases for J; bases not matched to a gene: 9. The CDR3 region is CASSLLAGVRNEQFF. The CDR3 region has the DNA TGTGCCAGCAGTCTCCTAGCGGGAGTAAGGAATGAGCAGTTCTTC.

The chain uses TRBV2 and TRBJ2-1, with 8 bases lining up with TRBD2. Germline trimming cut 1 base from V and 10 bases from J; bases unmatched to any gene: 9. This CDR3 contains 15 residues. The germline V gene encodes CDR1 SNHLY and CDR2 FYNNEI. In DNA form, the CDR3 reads TGTGCCAGCAGTGAAGAAAGCGGGAGCCACCGCGAGCAGTTCTTC. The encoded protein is CASSEESGSHREQFF.

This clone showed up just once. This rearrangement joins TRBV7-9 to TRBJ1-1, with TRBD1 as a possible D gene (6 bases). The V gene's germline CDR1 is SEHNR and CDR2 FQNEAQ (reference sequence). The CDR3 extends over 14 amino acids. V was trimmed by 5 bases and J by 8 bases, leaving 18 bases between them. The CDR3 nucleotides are TGTGCCAGCAGCCTTAGGACAGTTTCAATGGAAGCTTTCTTT. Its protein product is CASSLRTVSMEAFF.

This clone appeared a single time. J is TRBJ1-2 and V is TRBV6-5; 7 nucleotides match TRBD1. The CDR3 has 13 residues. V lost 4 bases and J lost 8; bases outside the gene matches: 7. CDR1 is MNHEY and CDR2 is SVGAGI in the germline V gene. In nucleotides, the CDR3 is TGTGCCAGCAGTTCGTCCCGGACAGGCGGCTACACCTTC. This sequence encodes CASSSSRTGGYTF.

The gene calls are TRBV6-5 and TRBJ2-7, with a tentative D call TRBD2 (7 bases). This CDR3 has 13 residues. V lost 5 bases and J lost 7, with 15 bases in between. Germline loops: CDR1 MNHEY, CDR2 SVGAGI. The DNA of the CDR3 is TGTGCCAGCAGTAAAGGGGGGGCGGGTGAGCAGTACTTC. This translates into CASSKGGAGEQYF.